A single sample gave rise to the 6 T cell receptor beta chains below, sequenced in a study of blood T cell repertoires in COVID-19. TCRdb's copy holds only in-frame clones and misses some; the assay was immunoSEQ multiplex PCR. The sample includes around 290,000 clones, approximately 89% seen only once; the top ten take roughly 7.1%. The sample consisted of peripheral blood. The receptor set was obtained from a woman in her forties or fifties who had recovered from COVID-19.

The CDR3: CAIRAGRGGPNEQFF. The CDR3, as DNA: TGTGCCATCAGGGCGGGGCGGGGGGGCCCCAATGAGCAGTTCTTC. The gene calls are TRBV2 and TRBJ2-1; 9 bases are shared with TRBD2. The germline V gene has CDR1 SNHLY and CDR2 FYNNEI. Trimming took 10 bases from V and 6 from J; bases not matched to a gene: 13. The CDR3 contains 15 residues.

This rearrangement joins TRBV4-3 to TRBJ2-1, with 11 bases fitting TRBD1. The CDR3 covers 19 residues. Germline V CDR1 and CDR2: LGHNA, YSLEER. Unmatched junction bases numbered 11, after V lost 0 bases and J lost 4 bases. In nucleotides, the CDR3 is TGCGCCAGCAGCCAAGAATATATCGGACAGGGGGCTAGGTACAATGAGCAGTTCTTC. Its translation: CASSQEYIGQGARYNEQFF.

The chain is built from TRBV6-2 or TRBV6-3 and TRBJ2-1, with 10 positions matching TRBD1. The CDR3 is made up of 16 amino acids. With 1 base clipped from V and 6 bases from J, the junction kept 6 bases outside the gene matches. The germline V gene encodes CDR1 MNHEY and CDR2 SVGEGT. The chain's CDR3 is CASSYYGTGEGNEQFF. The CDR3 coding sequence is TGTGCCAGCAGTTACTACGGGACAGGGGAGGGCAATGAGCAGTTCTTC.

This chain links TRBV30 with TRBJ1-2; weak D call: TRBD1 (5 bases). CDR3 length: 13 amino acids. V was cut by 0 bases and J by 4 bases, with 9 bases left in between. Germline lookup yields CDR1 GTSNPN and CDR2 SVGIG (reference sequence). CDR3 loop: CAWSVRQGYGYTF. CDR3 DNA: TGTGCCTGGAGTGTAAGGCAGGGCTATGGCTACACCTTC.

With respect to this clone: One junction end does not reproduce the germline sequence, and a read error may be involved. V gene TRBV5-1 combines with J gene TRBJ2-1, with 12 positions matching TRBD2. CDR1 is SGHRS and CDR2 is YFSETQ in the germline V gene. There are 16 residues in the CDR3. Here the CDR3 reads CASTLASGRENNEQFF. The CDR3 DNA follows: TGCGCCAGCACCTTGGCTAGCGGGAGGGAAAACAATGAGCAGTTCTTC.

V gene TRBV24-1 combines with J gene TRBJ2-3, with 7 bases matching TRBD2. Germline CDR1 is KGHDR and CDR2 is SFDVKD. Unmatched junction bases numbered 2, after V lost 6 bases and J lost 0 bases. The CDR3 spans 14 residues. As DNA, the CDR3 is TGTGCCACCAGTTTGGGGGGGAGCACAGATACGCAGTATTTT. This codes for CATSLGGSTDTQYF.